These 16 T cell receptor beta chains originate from one sample sequenced in a study of shared clonotypes between healthy human individuals. Data came from immunoSEQ multiplex PCR; TCRdb stores just in-frame clones and leaves some out. The sample carries roughly 2 million clones, around 95% recorded once. Material for sequencing was naive CD4+ T cells sorted from blood. The subset was: CD45RA+ positively selected. These receptors came from a man younger than 30 in good health.

The chain recombines TRBV5-1 with TRBJ1-1; the D gene is possibly TRBD1 (6 bases). V dropped 4 bases and J dropped 1 base, with 17 bases sitting between them. The CDR3 contains 16 residues. CDR1 SGHRS and CDR2 YFSETQ come from the germline V gene. The CDR3 protein is CASSVGGGPTNTEAFF. The CDR3 DNA reads TGCGCCAGCAGCGTCGGCGGGGGCCCCACGAACACTGAAGCTTTCTTT.

V and J are TRBV5-1 and TRBJ1-4; D gene unclear. Trimming removed 2 bases at V and 4 bases at J, with 9 bases between. This CDR3 is 14 amino acids long. The germline V gene has CDR1 SGHRS and CDR2 YFSETQ. The CDR3 DNA reads TGCGCCAGCAGCTTATCCGGCAATAATGAAAAACTGTTTTTT. Amino acid sequence: CASSLSGNNEKLFF.

This chain links TRBV11-2 with TRBJ2-7, with 9 nucleotides matching TRBD2. Germline CDR1 and CDR2: SGHAT and FQNNGV. The CDR3 is 13 residues long. V gave up 5 bases and J gave up 4 bases; unmatched junction bases: 3. CDR3 in amino acids: CASSLAGLYEQYF. Written as DNA, the CDR3 is TGTGCCAGCAGCCTAGCGGGGTTGTACGAGCAGTACTTC.

DNA for the CDR3: TGTGCCAGCTCTGGGAGTCCTAATCAGCCCCAGCATTTT. It codes for CASSGSPNQPQHF. The V gene is TRBV6-1, the J gene TRBJ1-5; D remains ambiguous. The germline V gene encodes CDR1 MNHNS and CDR2 SASEGT. The CDR3 runs to 13 residues. The V end lost 8 bases, the J end lost 4 bases, and 12 bases lay between the germline ends.

V gene TRBV9 combines with J gene TRBJ2-7; 12 bases align to TRBD2. Trimming removed 4 bases from V and 6 bases from J; junction bases left unmatched: 17. This CDR3 region has 18 residues. Germline CDR1 reads SGDLS; CDR2 reads YYNGEE. The CDR3 reads CASSPRLTSGSAMVEQYF. The CDR3 DNA reads TGTGCCAGCAGCCCGCGATTGACTAGCGGGAGTGCAATGGTCGAGCAGTACTTC.

V usage is TRBV7-8 and J usage is TRBJ2-7; TRBD1 agrees at 9 bases. Germline values: CDR1 SGHVS, CDR2 FQNEAQ. Trimming took 5 bases from V and 7 from J; bases not matched to a gene: 12. The CDR3 is 15 residues long. The DNA of the CDR3 is TGTGCCAGCAGCCCTCGGGGACAGGGTCTTCGAGAGCAGTACTTC. Translating gives CASSPRGQGLREQYF. Together with reference TRBV7-8 and TRBJ2-7, the CDR3 gives the full variable domain: GAGVSQSPRYKVAKRGQDVALRCDPISGHVSLFWYQQALGQGPEFLTYFQNEAQLDKSGLPSDRFFAERPEGSVSTLKIQRTQQEDSAVYLCASSPRGQGLREQYFGPGTRLTVT.

This clone was seen once. The rearrangement links TRBV2 to TRBJ1-6; D may be TRBD1 (6 bases). V was shortened by 7 bases and J by 7 bases, with 11 bases between the two germline ends. The CDR3 extends over 13 amino acids. Germline V lookup: CDR1 SNHLY, CDR2 FYNNEI. CDR3 bases: TGTGCCAGCACAAGACAGGAGAATTCACCCCTCCACTTT. Its translation is CASTRQENSPLHF.

The V and J genes are TRBV6-6 and TRBJ1-2; D is uncertain. This CDR3 has 14 amino acids. The germline V gene has CDR1 MNHNY and CDR2 SVGAGI (reference sequence). The V end was cut by 2 bases, the J end by 8 bases, with 15 bases between. CDR3 sequence (DNA): TGTGCCAGCAGTTACACCGCGGCGGGTTTAGGCTACACCTTC. Residues: CASSYTAAGLGYTF.

This rearrangement joins TRBV7-9 to TRBJ1-2; D not certain. The CDR3 has 13 residues. Germline V gene sequence: CDR1 SEHNR, CDR2 FQNEAQ (reference sequence). Trimming left V 4 bases short and J 4 bases short, with 10 bases between. The CDR3 sequence: CASSSRGVYGYTF. CDR3 DNA sequence: TGTGCCAGCAGCTCCCGTGGGGTCTATGGCTACACCTTC.

This rearrangement joins TRBV4-1 to TRBJ2-7, with 7 bases aligning to TRBD2. Germline V lookup: CDR1 MGHRA, CDR2 YSYEKL. V was clipped by 2 bases and J by 6 bases; unmatched bases: 13. The CDR3 runs to 16 residues. CDR3 sequence reads: CASSQSQRGLPSEQYF. CDR3 DNA sequence: TGCGCCAGCAGCCAATCCCAGCGGGGCCTGCCCTCCGAGCAGTACTTC.

This clone was seen only a few times. The CDR3 nucleotides are TGTGCCAGCAGTTACTCGGGGGGCTGGACTGAAGCTTTCTTT. Amino acid sequence: CASSYSGGWTEAFF. V and J are TRBV6-6 and TRBJ1-1, with a possible D match to TRBD1 (6 bases). The CDR3 sequence is 14 residues long. Germline CDR1 MNHNY, CDR2 SVGAGI (reference sequence). Trimming removed 0 bases from V and 5 bases from J, with 10 bases in between.

In the case of this clone: Other DNA variants within this sample encode the same CDR3. The genes are TRBV6-1 and TRBJ2-2, with D possibly being TRBD2 (5 bases). The ends were cut back, 3 bases at V and 4 bases at J, with 12 bases in the middle. This CDR3 has 15 residues. CDR1 and CDR2 (germline): MNHNS, SASEGT. This chain's CDR3 is CASSEGGAGTGELFF. The CDR3 bases are TGTGCCAGCAGTGAGGGTGGCGCGGGCACCGGGGAGCTGTTTTTT.

The chain links TRBV5-1 to TRBJ1-2, with D perhaps matching TRBD1 (5 bases). Per germline, CDR1 SGHRS and CDR2 YFSETQ. Trimming took off 0 bases at V and 3 bases at J, with 12 bases between the two ends. The CDR3 runs 15 residues. This CDR3 reads CASSLAGTGYYGYTF. CDR3 DNA: TGCGCCAGCAGCTTGGCCGGGACGGGCTACTATGGCTACACCTTC.

The rearrangement links TRBV30 to TRBJ2-1; 8 bases line up with TRBD2. The CDR3 covers 16 residues. The germline V gene encodes CDR1 GTSNPN and CDR2 SVGIG (reference sequence). V lost 2 bases, J lost 4 bases, and 10 bases stayed unmatched. The CDR3 DNA reads as TGTGCCTGGAGTAGACCCGGGGGGGCTTTATACAATGAGCAGTTCTTC. This encodes CAWSRPGGALYNEQFF.

The chain joins TRBV9 to TRBJ2-5; TRBD2 matches at 9 bases. J lost 2 bases, V lost 0 bases, and 11 bases had no gene match. CDR1 and CDR2 (germline): SGDLS, YYNGEE. This CDR3 contains 18 residues. CDR3 sequence (DNA): TGTGCCAGCAGCGTAGCCGGAGTTAGCGGGGGCCCTCAAGAGACCCAGTACTTC. Protein: CASSVAGVSGGPQETQYF.

This clone was detected only once. The chain couples TRBV10-3 to TRBJ2-3; D might be TRBD2 (6 bases). The CDR3 loop spans 15 amino acids. The V gene lost 3 bases and the J gene lost 6 bases, with 16 bases spanning the gap. CDR1 and CDR2 from the germline V gene are ENHRY and SYGVKD. The CDR3 nucleotides are TGTGCCATCAGTGACCGGGGGACCCACGTGGATACGCAGTATTTT. It yields the protein CAISDRGTHVDTQYF.